The clone carrying this TCR beta chain occurred a few times. The source of the sample is a study of T-cell memory formation after mild COVID-19. MiXCR was run by TCRdb on the 5' RACE reads, yielding one entry per CDR3 protein. The profile shows around 200,000 distinct CDR3 sequences, over 20% of them singletons. The sequencing input was PBMCs or a T cell subset sorted from them (not recorded which). The source of this sequence is an adult woman who had mild COVID-19 (a few samples of this study predate the infection). Cell type and time point are not known.

The CDR3 nucleotides read TGTGCCAGCGAAAACCTCAGGGTTAACTATGGCTACACCTTC. Amino acids: CASENLRVNYGYTF. The chain employs TRBV7-2 and TRBJ1-2, with D maybe TRBD1 (5 bases). CDR3 length: 14 residues. Germline V gives CDR1 SGHTA, CDR2 FQGNSA. The V and J ends lost 8 bases and 1 base respectively, with 14 bases between them.